The T cell receptor (beta chain) described here comes from a study of tumor and adjacent non-tumor tissue in lung cancer. No cell sorting was done before RNA was extracted from the tissue. Three rounds of nested PCR, following a modified ARM-PCR protocol, produced the TCRbeta library. TCRdb re-analysed the multiplex PCR reads in MiXCR, keeping a single row per CDR3 protein. The table includes about 110,000 distinct CDR3 sequences, more than 60% detected once. Points on this clonotype: One end of the junction does not line up with germline, which may come from a read error.

Sequences were obtained from lung tumor tissue. The receptor was isolated from a woman aged 60-70 years with non-small cell lung cancer.

The CDR3 here is CVSSQEYRVAGGTDTQYF. CDR3 nucleotide sequence: TGTGTCAGCAGCCAAGAGTATAGAGTAGCGGGGGGCACAGATACGCAGTATTTT. The chain recombines TRBV4-2 with TRBJ2-3, with 9 bases that match TRBD2. The length of the CDR3 is 18 residues. The V gene's germline CDR1 is LGHNA and CDR2 YNFKEQ.